This entry describes one T cell receptor (beta chain). This entry belongs to a study of Ad26.COV2.S vaccination and SARS-CoV-2 variants. Study-wide background: Into the muscle, Ad26.COV2.S was dosed once or twice, 56 days apart.

The germline V gene encodes CDR1 SEHNR and CDR2 FQNEAQ (reference sequence). This CDR3 spans 12 amino acids. V lost 11 bases, J lost 6 bases, and 14 bases lay in between. Treatment denoted: some 20 received Ad26.COV2.S at low or high dose, single or two shots; a few received placebo; per-sample allocation not given. Specimens were obtained on day 63 following the first vaccine or placebo injection. Profiling relied on immunoSEQ multiplex PCR, and the TCRdb table lists in-frame clones only, not all of them. The sample contains some 250,000 clones, approximately 90% of which appear only once. V is TRBV7-9 and J is TRBJ2-1; D not certain. This specimen was peripheral blood, taken in a trial of Ad26.COV2.S vaccine versus placebo. The clonotype originates from a person aged 18 to 65 who received the Ad26.COV2.S COVID-19 vaccine or a placebo. The CDR3 sequence is CAPSPLGNEQFF. The CDR3 bases are TGTGCCCCCTCCCCCCTGGGCAATGAGCAGTTCTTC.